The rows below give T cell receptor beta chains drawn from one sample of a study of blood T cell repertoires in COVID-19. Measured with immunoSEQ multiplex PCR; TCRdb has only the in-frame clones, and not every one. Among around 700,000 clones listed, 70% to 90% were seen once. Sequenced sample: peripheral blood. These TCRs come from a woman aged 18-35 years with acute or convalescent COVID-19. The CDR3 runs from the conserved cysteine through the conserved F or W. Each record gives: D gene, clone size, J gene, V gene, CDR3 DNA, CDR3 protein. D genes are given only for firm matches. Only some rows state a clone size, as once, few, many or a class for expanded clones.

>-|-|TRBJ1-5|TRBV6-5
TGTGCGAGCGGAGTGTTTTATAGCAATCAGCCCCAGCATTTT
CASGVFYSNQPQHF
>-|-|TRBJ1-4|TRBV21-1
TGTGCCAGCAGCAAAGGGGTGCGGGACAGGGGGCCCCGGGGTGAAAAACTGTTTTTT
CASSKGVRDRGPRGEKLFF
>TRBD2|-|TRBJ2-1|TRBV19
TGTGCCAGTAGTATAAATAGCGGGGTTCACAATGAGCAGTTCTTC
CASSINSGVHNEQFF
>-|-|TRBJ1-6|TRBV13
TGTGCCAGCACCCGAGCTGCCGGAGGACCCTATAATTCACCCCTCCACTTT
CASTRAAGGPYNSPLHF
>-|-|TRBJ1-3|TRBV5-4
TGTGCCAGCAGCTTGGCCCGGGAAAACACCATATATTTT
CASSLARENTIYF
>-|-|TRBJ1-5|TRBV10-3
TGTGCCATCGGAGGGAGAGGGAGCAATCAGCCCCAGCATTTT
CAIGGRGSNQPQHF
>-|-|TRBJ1-2|TRBV9
TGTGCCAGCAGCGCACAAACAGGATCAGCTAACTATGGCTACACCTTC
CASSAQTGSANYGYTF
>TRBD1|-|TRBJ1-2|TRBV7-6
TGTGCCAGCAGCTCCGGGACAGGGGGCGATGGCTACACCTTC
CASSSGTGGDGYTF
>-|-|TRBJ1-4|TRBV27
TGTGCCAGCAGTCCCAATAGGGGTATAAGGGAAAAACTGTTTTTT
CASSPNRGIREKLFF
>-|-|TRBJ2-7|TRBV6-5
TGTGCCAGCAGACGGCTAGACTACGAGCAGTACTTC
CASRRLDYEQYF
>-|-|TRBJ1-6|TRBV7-9
TGTGCCAGCAGCCCTTCCCGGACTGGCACCGGGGGAGGAAATTCACCCCTCCACTTT
CASSPSRTGTGGGNSPLHF
>TRBD1|few|TRBJ1-1|TRBV5-1
TGCGCCAGCAGCCTCGGGACAGGGTACATGAACACTGAAGCTTTCTTT
CASSLGTGYMNTEAFF
>TRBD1|-|TRBJ2-2|TRBV2
TGTGCCAGCGGGGGCCCGCGGACAGGGGCCGATCCCTTGAACACCGGGGAGCTGTTTTTT
CASGGPRTGADPLNTGELFF
>TRBD1|-|TRBJ1-2|TRBV6-4
TGTGCCAGCAGTGACGGGGACAGCGCCGTCTATGGCTACACCTTC
CASSDGDSAVYGYTF
>-|-|TRBJ1-2|TRBV24-1
TGTGCCACCAGCGCAGCTAACTATGGCTACACCTTC
CATSAANYGYTF
>-|-|TRBJ1-5|TRBV12-5
TGTGCTAGTGGTTTGGTACAGCTAGGGGTCGGGGGAAGCAATCAGCCCCAGCATTTT
CASGLVQLGVGGSNQPQHF
>TRBD1|-|TRBJ1-2|TRBV7-2
TGTGCCAGCAGCTTACGGACAGGGGGTACCTATGGCTACACCTTC
CASSLRTGGTYGYTF
>TRBD1|-|TRBJ1-1|TRBV27
TGTGCCAGCAGTTTATTTGCTATGTGGGACAGACCCACCACTGAAGCTTTCTTT
CASSLFAMWDRPTTEAFF
>TRBD1|-|TRBJ2-7|TRBV12-3/TRBV12-4
TGTGCCAGCAGAAGGACAGGTGCCTACGAGCAGTACTTC
CASRRTGAYEQYF
>-|-|TRBJ1-1|TRBV5-5
TGTGCCAGCAGCTGGGGGCGGGCTGAAGCTTTCTTT
CASSWGRAEAFF
>TRBD1|-|TRBJ1-5|TRBV6-2/TRBV6-3
TGTGCCAGCAGCAAAGCGGACAGGGGGCTGCATTTT
CASSKADRGLHF
>-|-|TRBJ1-6|TRBV3-1/TRBV3-2
TGTGCCAGCAGCCAAGGATGGACTTATAATTCACCCCTCCACTTT
CASSQGWTYNSPLHF
>-|-|TRBJ1-3|TRBV30
TGTGCCTGGGAAAGGGGTTCTGGAAACACCATATATTTT
CAWERGSGNTIYF
>-|-|TRBJ1-3|TRBV7-2
TGTGCCAGCAGTAGATTGGGGGGCTCTGGAAACACCATATATTTT
CASSRLGGSGNTIYF
>TRBD2|-|TRBJ2-7|TRBV19
TGTGCCAGTAGTATTGGGAGCGGGGGGCTACTCTCCTACGAGCAGTACTTC
CASSIGSGGLLSYEQYF
>-|-|TRBJ1-3|TRBV6-5
TGTGCCAGCAGGGAGTTAATAGACTCTGGAAACACCATATATTTT
CASRELIDSGNTIYF